The sequence of this T cell receptor (beta chain) was determined in a study of OX40 agonist ivuxolimab in advanced cancers. Across the whole study: Clinicians treated patients with ivuxolimab, an agonistic anti-OX40 (CD134) antibody.

Study-level points and caveats: Dose levels from 0.1 to 3.0 mg/kg saw CD4+ and CD8+ blood T cells expand clonally by week 6. Among T cells, CD8+ cells averaged more expanded clones than CD4+ cells. In a subset of nonresponders, normalized T-cell clonal expansion was also low.

Sequencing used immunoSEQ multiplex PCR; TCRdb keeps in-frame clones, though not all of them. In the table there are about 53,000 clones, more than 70% of which are singletons. Concerning this clone: What it binds is not known.

Trimming stripped 1 base from V and 0 bases from J, with 8 bases between. Germline-derived CDR1 and CDR2 are LGHNA and YSLEER. This CDR3 has 15 amino acids. V is TRBV4-3 and J is TRBJ2-3, with D maybe TRBD1 (5 bases). The receptor was isolated from an adult with an advanced solid tumor such as melanoma, head and neck, liver or kidney cancer. This sample comprised CD4+ or CD8+ T cells sorted from blood, obtained in a trial of the OX40 agonist ivuxolimab. CDR3 in amino acids: CASSQGTISTDTQYF. CDR3 nucleotides: TGCGCCAGCAGCCAAGGGACAATTAGCACAGATACGCAGTATTTT.